The clone carrying this TCR beta chain turned up a few times. This sample's TCRbeta library carried unique molecular identifier barcodes. From the PCR reads, TCRdb called clonotypes with MiXCR, one entry per CDR3 protein. Of 84,000 or so distinct CDR3 sequences listed, 15% are singletons. These data come from a study of T-cell reconstitution after alpha-beta-depleted transplantation in children. This CDR3 spans 12 amino acids. Trimming took off 3 bases at V and 5 bases at J, with 10 bases between the two ends. Germline CDR1 and CDR2: DFQATT and SNEGSKA (reference sequence). The sequence came from a male patient aged 2 to 9 who had a stem cell transplant for acute lymphoblastic leukemia, so the T cells may come from the graft donor. The sequencing here drew on PBMCs, mostly from graft donor cells, taken 180 days after TCRalphabeta/CD19-depleted stem cell transplant. The V call is TRBV20-1, the J call TRBJ1-2; tentative D call: TRBD1 (6 bases). The CDR3 coding sequence is TGCAGTGCTAGTCTGCAGGGGTATGGCTACACCTTC. Protein product: CSASLQGYGYTF.